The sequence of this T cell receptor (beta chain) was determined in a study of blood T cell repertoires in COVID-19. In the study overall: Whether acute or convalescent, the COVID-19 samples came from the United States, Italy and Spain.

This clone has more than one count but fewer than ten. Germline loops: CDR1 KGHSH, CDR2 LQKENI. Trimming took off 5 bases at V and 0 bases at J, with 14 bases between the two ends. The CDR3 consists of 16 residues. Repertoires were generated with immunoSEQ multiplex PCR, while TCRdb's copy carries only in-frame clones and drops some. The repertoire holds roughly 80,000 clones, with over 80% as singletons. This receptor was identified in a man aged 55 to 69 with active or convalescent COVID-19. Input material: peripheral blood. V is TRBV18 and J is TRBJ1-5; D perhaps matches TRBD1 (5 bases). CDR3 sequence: CASSATGGSSNQPQHF. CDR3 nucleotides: TGTGCCAGCTCAGCCACCGGGGGGTCTAGCAATCAGCCCCAGCATTTT.